The text below deals with one T cell receptor beta chain. Antigen: not known. The source of the sample is a study of blood T cells in healthy people across ages. Study results and caveats: Age showed a roughly linear inverse relationship with TCR beta diversity per million T cells.

The CDR3 runs to 14 residues. V was clipped by 6 bases and J by 0 bases, with 11 bases between them. Germline CDR1 reads MGHRA; CDR2 reads YSYEKL. A second PCR, run for about 6 to 11 cycles, used a sample-barcoded 5' primer plus a J-beta primer mix. MiXCR, applied by TCRdb to the 5' RACE reads, yields one record per CDR3 protein. The table records 700,000 to 950,000 distinct CDR3 sequences, approximately 43% of them present only once. This chain connects TRBV4-1 to TRBJ2-5; a possible D gene is TRBD2 (5 bases). This receptor was obtained from a woman aged 55-70 years in good health. The sample comprised blood. The CDR3 bases are TGCGCCAGCAGTCCCGGGGTTCACCAAGAGACCCAGTACTTC. It yields the protein CASSPGVHQETQYF.